This T cell receptor (beta chain) was sequenced for a study of cytomegalovirus exposure and HLA in healthy donors. In the PCR, 60 Vbeta and 13 Jbeta primers were used. TCRdb's table, derived via immunoSEQ multiplex PCR, lists solely in-frame clones and lacks some. The sample includes about 120,000 clones, 55% to 75% of them seen just once. The germline V gene encodes CDR1 SGHRS and CDR2 YFSETQ. With 0 bases removed from V and 9 bases from J, the gap between germline ends came to 15 bases. The CDR3 runs 14 residues. Donors had nominal health at sampling but likely had unrecorded immune exposures. Comment on this clone: Its specificity is unknown.

Findings of the study overall: There were some public TCRs occurring in many donors, but most TCR sequences were rare. When analyzed later, the rates of TCR association showed variation by HLA locus, with DRB1 the most and HLA-C the fewest.

The TCR sequence derives from a woman in her thirties or forties in good health and CMV-seropositive. The chain joins TRBV5-1 to TRBJ2-5; D perhaps matches TRBD2 (7 bases). The specimen sequenced was PBMCs. The CDR3 nucleotides are TGCGCCAGCAGCTTGGAGGCGGGGGCCATGCCCCAGTACTTC. It codes for CASSLEAGAMPQYF.